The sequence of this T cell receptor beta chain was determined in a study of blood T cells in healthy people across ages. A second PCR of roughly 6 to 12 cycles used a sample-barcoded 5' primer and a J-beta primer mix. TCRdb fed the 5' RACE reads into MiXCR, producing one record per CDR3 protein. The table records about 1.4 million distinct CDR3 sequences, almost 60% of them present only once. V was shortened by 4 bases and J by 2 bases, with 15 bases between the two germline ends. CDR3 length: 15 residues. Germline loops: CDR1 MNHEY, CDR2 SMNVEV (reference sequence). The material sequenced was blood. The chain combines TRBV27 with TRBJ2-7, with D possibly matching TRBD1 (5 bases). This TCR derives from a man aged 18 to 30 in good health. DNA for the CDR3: TGTGCCAGCAGTTCGGCCCCCCAGGGAACCTACGAGCAGTACTTC. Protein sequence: CASSSAPQGTYEQYF.